This T cell receptor (beta chain) came from a study of metastatic and nonmetastatic thyroid tumors. Across the study: The comparison covered peripheral blood and tumor or nodule tissue in malignant and benign thyroid patients.

Study results and caveats: Benign nodules reportedly had significantly lower TCR beta diversity than malignant thyroid tumors in blood and tumor.

This clone occurred many times. Antigen unknown. Thyroid surgery had not been preceded by any treatment in any patient. This CDR3 has 16 amino acids. The germline V gene encodes CDR1 LGHDT and CDR2 YNNKEL (reference sequence). V was cut by 4 bases and J by 5 bases, with 20 bases left in between. Authors' analysis steps: A distant-metastasis classifier for papillary thyroid cancer was built using CDR3 differences across clinicopathological groups. TCRdb ran MiXCR on the PCR reads. For this entry, the V and J calls and clone size follow TCRdb and not the study's own pipeline. The sample lists around 22,000 clones, 22% occurring once.

V gene TRBV3-1 combines with J gene TRBJ2-5; D is perhaps TRBD2 (5 bases). Sequencing was carried out using blood. This TCR was recovered from a female donor with papillary thyroid cancer or a benign thyroid nodule (not recorded which). Some clones in this sample may be carry-over from other donors' samples. CDR3 nucleotide sequence: TGTGCCAGCAGCCCCCCCTGGCGGGTGGGGATTGAGACCCAGTACTTC. This gives the protein CASSPPWRVGIETQYF.